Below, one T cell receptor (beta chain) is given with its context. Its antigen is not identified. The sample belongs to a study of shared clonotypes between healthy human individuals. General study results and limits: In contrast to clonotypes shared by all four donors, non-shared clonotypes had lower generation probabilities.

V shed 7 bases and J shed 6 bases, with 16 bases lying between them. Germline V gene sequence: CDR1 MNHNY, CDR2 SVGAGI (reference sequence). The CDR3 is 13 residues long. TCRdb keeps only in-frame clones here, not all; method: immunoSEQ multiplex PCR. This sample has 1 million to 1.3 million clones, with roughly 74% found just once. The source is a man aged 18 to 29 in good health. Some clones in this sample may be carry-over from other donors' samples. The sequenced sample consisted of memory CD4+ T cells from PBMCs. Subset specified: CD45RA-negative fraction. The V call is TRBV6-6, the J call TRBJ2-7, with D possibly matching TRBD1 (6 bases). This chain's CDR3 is CASKMLRTAEQYF. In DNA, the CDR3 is TGTGCCAGCAAAATGCTCCGGACAGCCGAGCAGTACTTC.